The 2 T cell receptor beta chains presented below share a single source sample, sequenced in a study of cytomegalovirus exposure and HLA in healthy donors. Here immunoSEQ multiplex PCR was the method, and the copy in TCRdb shows in-frame clones only, minus some. The data hold hundreds of thousands of clones, with roughly 89% observed a single time. Sequencing input: PBMCs. Every receptor here comes from a man younger than 35 in good health and CMV-seronegative.

The chain carries TRBV7-8 and TRBJ2-7, with TRBD2 matching 7 bases. J was trimmed by 3 bases and V by 2 bases; bases with no gene match: 4. Germline V gene lookup returns CDR1 SGHVS and CDR2 FQNEAQ. The CDR3 extends over 14 amino acids. In nucleotides, the CDR3 is TGTGCCAGCAGCTTACCCTCTAGCGGCTACGAGCAGTACTTC. This translates into CASSLPSSGYEQYF.

This rearrangement joins TRBV27 to TRBJ2-7; 10 bases are shared with TRBD1. The CDR3 is 15 amino acids. Germline CDR1 reads MNHEY; CDR2 reads SMNVEV (reference sequence). J lost 6 bases, V lost 2 bases, and 7 bases had no gene match. As DNA, the CDR3 is TGTGCCAGCAGTTTAGGATCCGACAGGGGGCGCGAGCAGTACTTC. This sequence encodes CASSLGSDRGREQYF.